Listed below are T cell receptor beta chains from one sample, sequenced in a study of T cell repertoires in ileal Crohn's disease. Measured with immunoSEQ multiplex PCR; TCRdb has only the in-frame clones, and not every one. This sample yields 5,500 to 7,500 clones, of which roughly 82% are seen a single time; 13% belongs to the top ten. Source material: ileal tissue. These receptors came from an adult with Crohn's disease. CDR3s include the opening cysteine and the closing phenylalanine or tryptophan. Each record gives: V gene, J gene, D gene, clone size, CDR3 protein, CDR3 DNA. A D gene is named only where the DNA matches it firmly. Only some rows state a clone size, as once, few, many or a class for expanded clones.

>TRBV6-5|TRBJ1-1|TRBD1|NA
CASTTGAAQPFF
TGTGCCAGCACCACAGGGGCAGCCCAACCTTTCTTT
>TRBV2|TRBJ2-7|TRBD1|NA
CASTGQGEGDEQYF
TGTGCCAGCACAGGACAGGGGGAGGGAGACGAGCAGTACTTC
>TRBV7-9|TRBJ2-7|NA|NA
CASSPPGYYEQYF
TGTGCCAGCAGCCCACCAGGTTACTACGAGCAGTACTTC
>TRBV7-2|TRBJ2-7|TRBD2|NA
CASSPAGGGVNYEQYF
TGTGCCAGCAGCCCTGCGGGAGGAGGGGTAAACTACGAGCAGTACTTC
>TRBV19|TRBJ1-2|NA|NA
CASRLGGSYGYTF
TGTGCCAGTAGATTGGGGGGGAGCTATGGCTACACCTTC
>TRBV11-3|TRBJ2-1|NA|NA
CASSLGDSPYNEQFF
TGTGCCAGCAGCTTAGGGGACTCCCCCTACAATGAGCAGTTCTTC
>TRBV6-6|TRBJ1-2|TRBD1|NA
CASSYSGQGAGGYTF
TGTGCCAGCAGTTACTCGGGCCAGGGGGCAGGGGGCTACACCTTC
>TRBV7-2|TRBJ1-4|TRBD1|NA
CASRQGVGKLFF
TGTGCCAGCAGACAGGGGGTCGGAAAACTGTTTTTT
>TRBV23-1|TRBJ2-7|NA|once
CASGGLDLEQYF
TGCGCCAGTGGGGGACTTGATTTGGAGCAGTACTTC
>TRBV7-8|TRBJ2-7|TRBD2|NA
CASSAGVAGGYEQYF
TGTGCCAGCAGCGCCGGTGTAGCGGGGGGCTACGAGCAGTACTTC
>TRBV5-5|TRBJ1-2|TRBD1|NA
CASSSFEGAYGYTF
TGTGCCAGCAGCTCTTTCGAGGGGGCCTATGGCTACACCTTC